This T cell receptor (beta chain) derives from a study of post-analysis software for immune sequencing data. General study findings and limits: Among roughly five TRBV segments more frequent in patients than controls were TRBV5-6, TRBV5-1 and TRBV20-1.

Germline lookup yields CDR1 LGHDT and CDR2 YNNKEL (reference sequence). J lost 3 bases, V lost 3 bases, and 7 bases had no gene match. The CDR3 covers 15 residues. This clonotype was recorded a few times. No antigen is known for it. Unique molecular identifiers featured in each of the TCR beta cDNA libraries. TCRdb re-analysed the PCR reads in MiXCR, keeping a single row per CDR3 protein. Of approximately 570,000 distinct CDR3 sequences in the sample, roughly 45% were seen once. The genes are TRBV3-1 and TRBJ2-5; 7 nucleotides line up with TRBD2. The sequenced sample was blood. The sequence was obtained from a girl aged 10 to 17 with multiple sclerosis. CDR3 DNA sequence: TGTGCCAGCAGCCACCGCGGGGGAGTCAAAGAGACCCAGTACTTC. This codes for CASSHRGGVKETQYF.